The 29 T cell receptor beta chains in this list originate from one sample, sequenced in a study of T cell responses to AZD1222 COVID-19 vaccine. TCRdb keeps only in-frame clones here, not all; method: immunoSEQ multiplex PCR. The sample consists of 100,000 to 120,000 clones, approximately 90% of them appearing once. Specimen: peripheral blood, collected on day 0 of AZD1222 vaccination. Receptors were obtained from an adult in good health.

CDR3 sequence (DNA): TGTGCCAGCAGGCCACCTAACACTGAAGCTTTCTTT. Amino acid sequence: CASRPPNTEAFF. The rearrangement links TRBV28 to TRBJ1-1, with unresolved D. Germline CDR1 MDHEN, CDR2 SYDVKM. The CDR3 loop spans 12 amino acids. V gave up 6 bases and J gave up 2 bases, with 7 bases separating them.

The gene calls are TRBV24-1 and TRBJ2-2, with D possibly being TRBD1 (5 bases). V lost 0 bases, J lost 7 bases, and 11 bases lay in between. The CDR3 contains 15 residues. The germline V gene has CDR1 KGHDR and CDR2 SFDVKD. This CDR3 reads CATSDLSRADGELFF. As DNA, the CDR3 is TGTGCCACCAGTGATTTGAGCAGGGCGGACGGGGAGCTGTTTTTT.

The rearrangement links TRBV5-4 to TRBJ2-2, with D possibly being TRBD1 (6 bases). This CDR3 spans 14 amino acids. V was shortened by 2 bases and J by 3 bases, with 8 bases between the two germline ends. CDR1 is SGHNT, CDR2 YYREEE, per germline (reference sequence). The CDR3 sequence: CASSLQGDTGELFF. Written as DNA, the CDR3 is TGTGCCAGCAGCTTACAGGGTGACACCGGGGAGCTGTTTTTT.

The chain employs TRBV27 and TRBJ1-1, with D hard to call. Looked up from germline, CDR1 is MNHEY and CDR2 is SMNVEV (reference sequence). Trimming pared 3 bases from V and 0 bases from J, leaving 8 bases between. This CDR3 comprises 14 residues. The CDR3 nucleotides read TGTGCCAGCAGTTTCCTCCAAGTGAACACTGAAGCTTTCTTT. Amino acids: CASSFLQVNTEAFF.

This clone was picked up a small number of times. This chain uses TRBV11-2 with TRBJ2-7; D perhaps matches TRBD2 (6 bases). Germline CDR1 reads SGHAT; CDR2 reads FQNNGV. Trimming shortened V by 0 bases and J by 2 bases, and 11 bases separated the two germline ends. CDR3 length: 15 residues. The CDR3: CASSLETSIAYEQYF. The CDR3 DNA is TGTGCCAGCAGCTTAGAAACTAGCATCGCCTACGAGCAGTACTTC.

The CDR3 DNA is TGTGCCAGCAGCTTAGGGGTCTTATCCCAAGAGACCCAGTACTTC. This translates into CASSLGVLSQETQYF. V gene TRBV7-2 combines with J gene TRBJ2-5; the D is unclear. Germline V lookup: CDR1 SGHTA, CDR2 FQGNSA. Trimming cost V 1 base and J 1 base, with 10 bases left between them. CDR3 length: 15 amino acids.

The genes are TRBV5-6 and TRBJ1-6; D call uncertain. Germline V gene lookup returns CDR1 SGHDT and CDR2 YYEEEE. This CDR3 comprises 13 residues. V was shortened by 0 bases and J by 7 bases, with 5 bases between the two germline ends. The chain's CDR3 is CASSLVGNSPLHF. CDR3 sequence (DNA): TGTGCCAGCAGCTTGGTTGGGAATTCACCCCTCCACTTT.

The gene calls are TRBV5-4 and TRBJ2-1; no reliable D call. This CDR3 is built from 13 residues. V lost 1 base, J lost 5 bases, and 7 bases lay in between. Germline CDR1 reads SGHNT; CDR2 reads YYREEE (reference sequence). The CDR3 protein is CASSLSGDNEQFF. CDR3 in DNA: TGTGCCAGCAGCTTGTCTGGGGACAATGAGCAGTTCTTC.

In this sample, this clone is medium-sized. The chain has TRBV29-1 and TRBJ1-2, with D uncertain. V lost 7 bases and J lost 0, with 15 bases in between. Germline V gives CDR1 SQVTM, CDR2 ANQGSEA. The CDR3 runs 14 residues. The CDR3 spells CSAPDRTSNYGYTF. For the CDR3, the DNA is TGCAGCGCACCGGACCGGACCTCTAACTATGGCTACACCTTC.

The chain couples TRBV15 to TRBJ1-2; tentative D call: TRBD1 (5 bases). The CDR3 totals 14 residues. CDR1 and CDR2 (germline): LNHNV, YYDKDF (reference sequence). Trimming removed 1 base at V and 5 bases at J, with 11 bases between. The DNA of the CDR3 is TGTGCCACCAGCAGAGGCTCCACAGGTTATGGCTACACCTTC. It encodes CATSRGSTGYGYTF. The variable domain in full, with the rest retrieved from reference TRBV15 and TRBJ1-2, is DAMVIQNPRYQVTQFGKPVTLSCSQTLNHNVMYWYQQKSSQAPKLLFHYYDKDFNNEADTPDNFQSRRPNTSFCFLDIRSPGLGDTAMYLCATSRGSTGYGYTFGSGTRLTVV.

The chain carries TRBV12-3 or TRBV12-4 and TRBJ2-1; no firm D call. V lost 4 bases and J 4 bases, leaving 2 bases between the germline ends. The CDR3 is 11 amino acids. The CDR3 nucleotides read TGTGCCAGCAGTTCTTACAATGAGCAGTTCTTC. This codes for CASSSYNEQFF.

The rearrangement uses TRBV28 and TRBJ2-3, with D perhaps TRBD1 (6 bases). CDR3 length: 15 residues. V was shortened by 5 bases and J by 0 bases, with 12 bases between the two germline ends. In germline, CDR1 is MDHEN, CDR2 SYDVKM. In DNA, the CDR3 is TGTGCCAGCAGTAACCCCAGGGGAAGCACAGATACGCAGTATTTT. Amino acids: CASSNPRGSTDTQYF.

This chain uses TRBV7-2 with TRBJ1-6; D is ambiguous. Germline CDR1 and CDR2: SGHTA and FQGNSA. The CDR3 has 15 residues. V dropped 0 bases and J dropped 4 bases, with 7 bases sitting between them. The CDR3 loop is CASSLARLYNSPLHF. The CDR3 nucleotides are TGTGCCAGCAGCTTAGCGCGTCTGTATAATTCACCCCTCCACTTT.

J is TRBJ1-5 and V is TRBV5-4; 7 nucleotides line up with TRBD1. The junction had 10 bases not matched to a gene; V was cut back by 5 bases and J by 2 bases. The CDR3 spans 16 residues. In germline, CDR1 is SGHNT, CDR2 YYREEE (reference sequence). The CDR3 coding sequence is TGTGCCAGCAGTAATGCAGGGGGTGTGGGCAATCAGCCCCAGCATTTT. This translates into CASSNAGGVGNQPQHF. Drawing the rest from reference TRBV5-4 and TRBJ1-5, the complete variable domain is ETGVTQSPTHLIKTRGQQVTLRCSSQSGHNTVSWYQQALGQGPQFIFQYYREEENGRGNFPPRFSGLQFPNYSSELNVNALELDDSALYLCASSNAGGVGNQPQHFGDGTRLSIL.

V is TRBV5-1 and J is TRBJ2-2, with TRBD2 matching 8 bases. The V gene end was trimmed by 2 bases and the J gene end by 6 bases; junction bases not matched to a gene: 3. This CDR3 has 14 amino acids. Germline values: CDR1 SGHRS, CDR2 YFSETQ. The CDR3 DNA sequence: TGCGCCAGCAGCTTTGGCGGGAGGTCCGGGGAGCTGTTTTTT. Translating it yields CASSFGGRSGELFF.

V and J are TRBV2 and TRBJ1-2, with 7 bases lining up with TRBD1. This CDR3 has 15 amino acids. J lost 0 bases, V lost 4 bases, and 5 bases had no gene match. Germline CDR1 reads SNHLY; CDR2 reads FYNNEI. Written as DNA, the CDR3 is TGTGCCAGCAGTGCCAGGCAGGGGGCTAACTATGGCTACACCTTC. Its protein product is CASSARQGANYGYTF.

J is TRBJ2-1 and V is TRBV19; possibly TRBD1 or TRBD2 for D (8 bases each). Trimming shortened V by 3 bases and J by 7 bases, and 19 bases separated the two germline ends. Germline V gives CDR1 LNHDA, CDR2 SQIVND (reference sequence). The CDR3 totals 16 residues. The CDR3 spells CASSIGGAGGWNEQFF. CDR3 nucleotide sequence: TGTGCCAGTAGTATCGGGGGGGCAGGGGGCTGGAATGAGCAGTTCTTC.

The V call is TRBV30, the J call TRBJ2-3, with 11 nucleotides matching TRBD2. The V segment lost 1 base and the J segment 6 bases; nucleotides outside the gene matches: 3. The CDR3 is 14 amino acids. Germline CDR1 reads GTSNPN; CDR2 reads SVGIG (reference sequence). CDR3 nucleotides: TGTGCCTGGAGTGGACTAGCGGGAATCGATACGCAGTATTTT. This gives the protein CAWSGLAGIDTQYF.

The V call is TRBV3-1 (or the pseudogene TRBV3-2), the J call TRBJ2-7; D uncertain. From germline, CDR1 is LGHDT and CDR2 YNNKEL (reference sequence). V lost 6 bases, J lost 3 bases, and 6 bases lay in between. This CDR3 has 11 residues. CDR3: CASSHNYEQYF. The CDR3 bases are TGTGCCAGCAGTCACAACTACGAGCAGTACTTC.

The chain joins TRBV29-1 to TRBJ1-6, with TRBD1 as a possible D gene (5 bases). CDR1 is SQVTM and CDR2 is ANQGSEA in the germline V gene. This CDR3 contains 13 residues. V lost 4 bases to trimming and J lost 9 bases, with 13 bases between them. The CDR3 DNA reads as TGCAGCGTTGGTGAGGGGACGGGTTCACCCCTCCACTTT. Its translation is CSVGEGTGSPLHF.

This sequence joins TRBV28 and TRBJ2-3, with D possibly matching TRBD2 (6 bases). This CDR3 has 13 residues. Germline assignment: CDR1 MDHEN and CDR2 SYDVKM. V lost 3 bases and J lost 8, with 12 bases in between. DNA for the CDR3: TGTGCCAGCAGTTTCTCGGGAGTGAGTACGCAGTATTTT. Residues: CASSFSGVSTQYF.

CDR3 sequence (DNA): TGTGCCAGTCTCGGACAGGGGGTAGTCTCCTACGAGCAGTACTTC. It codes for CASLGQGVVSYEQYF. The chain recombines TRBV19 with TRBJ2-7, with 10 bases identical to TRBD1. The V gene end was trimmed by 8 bases and the J gene end by 0 bases; junction bases not matched to a gene: 7. This CDR3 spans 15 amino acids. The germline gives CDR1 LNHDA, CDR2 SQIVND (reference sequence).

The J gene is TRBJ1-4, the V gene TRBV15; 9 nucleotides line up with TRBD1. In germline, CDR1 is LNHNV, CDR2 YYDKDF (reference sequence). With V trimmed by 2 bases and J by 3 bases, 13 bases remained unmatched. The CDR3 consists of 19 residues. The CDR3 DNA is TGTGCCACCAGCAGATCAGAACCGGGACAGGGATTTCCTAATGAAAAACTGTTTTTT. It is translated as CATSRSEPGQGFPNEKLFF.

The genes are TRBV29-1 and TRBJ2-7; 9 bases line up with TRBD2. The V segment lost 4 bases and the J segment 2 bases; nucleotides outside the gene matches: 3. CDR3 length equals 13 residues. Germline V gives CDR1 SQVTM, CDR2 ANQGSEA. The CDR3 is CSVGTSATYEQYF. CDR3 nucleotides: TGCAGCGTTGGGACTAGCGCAACCTACGAGCAGTACTTC.

The CDR3 DNA is TGTGCCAGCTCACCATTCAAGGGGAGACGGGAGAGGGCCCACGAGCAGTACTTC. Translation: CASSPFKGRRERAHEQYF. The chain joins TRBV18 to TRBJ2-7; possible D gene TRBD2, 6 bases. CDR3 length: 18 residues. CDR1 KGHSH and CDR2 LQKENI come from the germline V gene. Trimming took off 2 bases at V and 5 bases at J, with 25 bases between the two ends.

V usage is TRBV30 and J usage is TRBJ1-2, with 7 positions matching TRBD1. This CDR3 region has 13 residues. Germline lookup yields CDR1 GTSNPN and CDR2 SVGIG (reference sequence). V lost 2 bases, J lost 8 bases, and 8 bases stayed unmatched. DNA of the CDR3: TGTGCCTGGAGTAGGGACAGACCAAGGGGCTACACCTTC. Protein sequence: CAWSRDRPRGYTF. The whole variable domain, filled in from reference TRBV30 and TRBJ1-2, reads SQTIHQWPATLVQPVGSPLSLECTVEGTSNPNLYWYRQAAGRGLQLLFYSVGIGQISSEVPQNLSASRPQDRQFILSSKKLLLSDSGFYLCAWSRDRPRGYTFGSGTRLTVV.

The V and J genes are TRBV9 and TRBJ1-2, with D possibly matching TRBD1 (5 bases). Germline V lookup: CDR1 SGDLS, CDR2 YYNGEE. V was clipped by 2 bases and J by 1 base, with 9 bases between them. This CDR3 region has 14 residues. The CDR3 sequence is CASSVEGSNYGYTF. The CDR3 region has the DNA TGTGCCAGCAGCGTCGAGGGGAGTAACTATGGCTACACCTTC.

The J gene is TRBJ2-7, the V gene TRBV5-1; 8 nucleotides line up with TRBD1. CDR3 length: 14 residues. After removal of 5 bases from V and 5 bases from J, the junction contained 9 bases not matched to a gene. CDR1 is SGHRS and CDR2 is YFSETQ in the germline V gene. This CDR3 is CASRGSQGANEQYF. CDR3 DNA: TGCGCCAGCAGGGGGTCCCAGGGGGCTAACGAGCAGTACTTC.

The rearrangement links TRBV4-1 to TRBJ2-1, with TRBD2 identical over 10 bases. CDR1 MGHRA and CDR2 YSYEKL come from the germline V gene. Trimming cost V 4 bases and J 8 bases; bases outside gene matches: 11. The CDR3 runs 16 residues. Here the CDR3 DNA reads TGCGCCAGCAGCCTCTTAGCGGGAGGAGGTTGGCATGAGCAGTTCTTC. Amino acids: CASSLLAGGGWHEQFF.